The 5 T cell receptor beta chains below were found in one sample sequenced in a study of T cells in Graves' hyperthyroidism and ophthalmopathy. TCR beta CDR3 regions were amplified from RNA transcripts. HTBI primers were employed in a first-round RT-PCR of the TCR CDR3. TCRdb ran MiXCR on the multiplex PCR reads and lists one entry per CDR3 protein. The table has 360,000 or so distinct CDR3 sequences, 15% to 20% seen once; the top ten hold 15%. The sequenced sample was blood. The receptors originated from a woman in her thirties or forties with Graves' ophthalmopathy.

This clonotype was picked up many times. The chain uses TRBV25-1 and TRBJ2-6; TRBD1 matches at 10 bases. This CDR3 is built from 20 residues. Germline CDR1 MGHDK, CDR2 SYGVNS. V dropped 3 bases and J dropped 0; count of bases not matched to a gene: 11. The CDR3 DNA is TGTGCCAGCAGTGACGACAGGGGGCCCGGTTCAATCTCTGGGGCCAACGTCCTGACTTTC. It encodes CASSDDRGPGSISGANVLTF.

This clonotype was observed many times. The genes are TRBV28 and TRBJ2-7, with 9 bases lining up with TRBD1. The CDR3 runs to 14 residues. Trimming removed 6 bases from V and 7 bases from J; junction bases left unmatched: 10. The V gene's germline CDR1 is MDHEN and CDR2 SYDVKM. This chain's CDR3 is CASSQTGTGREQYF. The CDR3 DNA reads as TGTGCCAGCAGCCAGACCGGGACAGGGAGAGAGCAGTACTTC.

The table lists this clonotype with many counts. The V and J genes are TRBV20-1 and TRBJ1-3; D unresolved. V lost 2 bases to trimming and J lost 0 bases, with 11 bases between them. Germline loops: CDR1 DFQATT, CDR2 SNEGSKA (reference sequence). The CDR3 contains 15 residues. The CDR3 reads CSARMVTSSGNTIYF. CDR3 bases: TGCAGTGCTAGAATGGTAACGAGCTCTGGAAACACCATATATTTT.

Ten or more counts support this clonotype. This sequence joins TRBV28 and TRBJ2-5; 10 bases match TRBD2. The germline V gene has CDR1 MDHEN and CDR2 SYDVKM. The CDR3 length is 17 residues. J gave up 4 bases and V 6 bases, and 14 bases lay outside the gene matches. The CDR3 bases are TGTGCCAGCAGACTTTCGGTAGCGGGAGGAGGGGGAGAGACCCAGTACTTC. Translation: CASRLSVAGGGGETQYF.

This clonotype was detected only a few times. This chain links TRBV19 with TRBJ2-7, with TRBD1 matching 9 bases. The CDR3 length is 15 residues. Per the germline V gene, CDR1 is LNHDA and CDR2 is SQIVND (reference sequence). With 4 bases clipped from V and 3 bases from J, the junction kept 7 bases outside the gene matches. Here the CDR3 DNA reads TGTGCCAGTAGTACGACAGGGGGACATTTCTACGAGCAGTACTTC. Translation gives CASSTTGGHFYEQYF. The entire variable domain, with the rest obtained from reference TRBV19 and TRBJ2-7, is as follows: DGGITQSPKYLFRKEGQNVTLSCEQNLNHDAMYWYRQDPGQGLRLIYYSQIVNDFQKGDIAEGYSVSREKKESFPLTVTSAQKNPTAFYLCASSTTGGHFYEQYFGPGTRLTVT.